The 14 T cell receptor beta chains below were found in one sample sequenced in a study of molecular identifiers for immune sequencing clone quantification. Each CDR3 protein is one row after TCRdb ran MiXCR on the PCR reads. The sample yields approximately 550,000 distinct CDR3 sequences, about 22% seen once. The sample taken for sequencing was naive CD8+ T cells from blood, with Jurkat cell RNA spiked in. Subset here: FACS-sorted CD8+CD4-CCR7+CD45RA+ naive T cells. These receptors came from a human donor in good health. Some libraries in this study had Jurkat cell RNA spiked in.

Worth noting for this clonotype: Since a much larger clone is just one base distant, this may be a read error. The CDR3 DNA is TGTGCCAGCAGCTTAAGGCTCGACTGGAGGCCGTCCGATACGCAGTATTTT. Amino acid sequence: CASSLRLDWRPSDTQYF. V gene TRBV7-8 combines with J gene TRBJ2-3; D perhaps matches TRBD2 (5 bases). The CDR3 covers 17 residues. V shed 2 bases and J shed 6 bases, with 21 bases lying between them. The germline CDR1 and CDR2 sequences are SGHVS and FQNEAQ.

There are many counts of this clonotype. Written as DNA, the CDR3 is TGCGCCAGCAGCTTGGGTGACATGTACCAAGAGACCCAGTACTTC. It codes for CASSLGDMYQETQYF. The chain is built from TRBV5-1 and TRBJ2-5; D remains unclear. Germline V gives CDR1 SGHRS, CDR2 YFSETQ. Trimming pared 0 bases from V and 0 bases from J, leaving 9 bases between. The CDR3 has 15 residues.

This clonotype was seen a handful of times. The chain couples TRBV7-9 to TRBJ2-7, with TRBD1 as a possible D gene (5 bases). V was clipped by 2 bases and J by 1 base, with 15 bases between them. Looked up from germline, CDR1 is SEHNR and CDR2 is FQNEAQ (reference sequence). The CDR3 consists of 16 residues. The CDR3 spells CASSLRPGQGSYEQYF. Written as DNA, the CDR3 is TGTGCCAGCAGCTTACGCCCCGGCCAGGGATCCTACGAGCAGTACTTC.

This clonotype was seen more than once but under ten times. The rearrangement uses TRBV7-9 and TRBJ2-3, with 10 bases that match TRBD2. Germline V lookup: CDR1 SEHNR, CDR2 FQNEAQ (reference sequence). J lost 7 bases, V lost 5 bases, and 12 bases had no gene match. This CDR3 has 16 residues. CDR3 residues: CASSGRGSGGDYTQYF. CDR3 sequence (DNA): TGTGCCAGCAGCGGTCGGGGCAGCGGGGGGGACTATACGCAGTATTTT.

This clonotype appeared many times. The chain joins TRBV7-9 to TRBJ2-7; either TRBD1 or TRBD2 may supply D (5 bases each). Germline CDR1 and CDR2: SEHNR and FQNEAQ (reference sequence). The CDR3 contains 15 residues. V lost 5 bases, J lost 0 bases, and 14 bases lay in between. The CDR3 spells CASSPVGESSYEQYF. As DNA, the CDR3 is TGTGCCAGCAGCCCGGTGGGGGAGAGCTCCTACGAGCAGTACTTC.

V is TRBV2 and J is TRBJ2-3; 9 nucleotides line up with TRBD2. This CDR3 is 14 amino acids long. From germline, CDR1 is SNHLY and CDR2 FYNNEI. CDR3 DNA: TGTGGCCTCCTTAGCGGGAGCTCCACAGATACGCAGTATTTT. Translating gives CGLLSGSSTDTQYF. Full variable domain (missing parts from reference TRBV2 and TRBJ2-3): EPEVTQTPSHQVTQMGQEVILRCVPISNHLYFYWYRQILGQKVEFLVSFYNNEISEKSEIFDDQFSVERPDGSNFTLKIRSTKLEDSAMYFCGLLSGSSTDTQYFGPGTRLTVL.

The chain combines TRBV27 with TRBJ2-1; the D is unclear. The ends were cut back, 0 bases at V and 10 bases at J, with 16 bases in the middle. This CDR3 is built from 15 residues. CDR1 and CDR2 (germline): MNHEY, SMNVEV (reference sequence). In DNA form, the CDR3 reads TGTGCCAGCAGTTTATCAATCAATCTAGTCACCGAGCAGTTCTTC. This translates into CASSLSINLVTEQFF.

On this clonotype: A single base separates this from a much larger clone, so it may be a read error. The rearrangement joins TRBV20-1 to TRBJ2-7; 8 positions match TRBD1. This CDR3 spans 13 amino acids. Germline V gene data show CDR1 as DFQATT and CDR2 as SNEGSKA (reference sequence). This CDR3 reads CSARLTGGYEQHF. The CDR3 DNA follows: TGCAGTGCTAGACTAACAGGGGGGTACGAGCAGCACTTC.

With respect to this clonotype: The junction shows a germline mismatch at one end, possibly a read error. The V and J genes are TRBV11-2 and TRBJ2-1; 11 bases match TRBD2. Germline loops: CDR1 SGHAT, CDR2 FQNNGV. This CDR3 contains 16 residues. The CDR3 DNA is TGTGCCAGCAGCCTGACTAGCGGGAATGCCTACAGTGAGCAGTTCTTC. Translated: CASSLTSGNAYSEQFF.

The rearrangement joins TRBV20-1 to TRBJ1-6, with TRBD1 identical over 7 bases. Germline trimming cut 5 bases from V and 0 bases from J; bases unmatched to any gene: 10. Germline CDR1 DFQATT, CDR2 SNEGSKA (reference sequence). This CDR3 contains 17 residues. The CDR3 bases are TGCAGTGCTTACGACAGGGACCGTGTCTCCTATAATTCACCCCTCCACTTT. This codes for CSAYDRDRVSYNSPLHF.

V usage is TRBV13 and J usage is TRBJ2-2; 8 nucleotides match TRBD2. Germline assignment: CDR1 PRHDT and CDR2 FYEKMQ (reference sequence). J gave up 7 bases and V 8 bases, and 9 bases lay outside the gene matches. The CDR3 length is 14 residues. The CDR3 sequence is CASLPGLGGGELFF. The CDR3 region has the DNA TGTGCCAGCCTCCCGGGACTAGGGGGCGGGGAGCTGTTTTTT.

The table lists this clonotype with many counts. The chain carries TRBV7-9 and TRBJ1-1; D gene unclear. The CDR3 is 13 amino acids. Deletions cut 5 bases from V and 0 bases from J, with 7 bases between. Looked up from germline, CDR1 is SEHNR and CDR2 is FQNEAQ (reference sequence). The CDR3 here is CASSTDLNTEAFF. For the CDR3, the DNA is TGTGCCAGCAGCACTGACCTGAACACTGAAGCTTTCTTT.

J is TRBJ2-7 and V is TRBV28; D assignment may be TRBD1 or TRBD2 (5 bases each). The CDR3 is 13 amino acids. V was pared by 5 bases and J by 5 bases, with 13 bases between. Germline assignment: CDR1 MDHEN and CDR2 SYDVKM. The DNA for the CDR3 is TGTGCCAGCAGTGGGGACGGGACCCACGAGCAGTACTTC. Translation: CASSGDGTHEQYF.

The chain has TRBV10-3 and TRBJ2-3; D remains ambiguous. The V gene lost 3 bases and the J gene lost 5 bases, with 6 bases spanning the gap. The CDR3 is 12 amino acids. CDR1 and CDR2 from the germline V gene are ENHRY and SYGVKD. CDR3 sequence (DNA): TGTGCCATCAGTGATAGGGAAGATACGCAGTATTTT. The encoded protein is CAISDREDTQYF.